This TCR beta chain derives from a study of regulatory T cells in long-lasting Graves disease. The CDR3 consists of 14 residues. CDR1 KGHSH and CDR2 LQKENI come from the germline V gene. After removal of 2 bases from V and 5 bases from J, the junction contained 4 bases not matched to a gene. Combining iRepertoire HTBI primers with Arm-PCR of CDR3 regions, the authors built TCR beta libraries. Each CDR3 protein is one row after TCRdb ran MiXCR on the multiplex PCR reads. The sample has about 620,000 distinct CDR3 sequences; roughly 15% are singletons. Sample time point: newly diagnosed GD, antithyroid drugs for less than 3 months. Extracted PBMC RNA gave rise to the TCR library. Doctors identified Graves' disease using the American Thyroid Association guidelines. A remark on this clonotype: The antigen remains unidentified.

Study-level points and caveats: Persistent patients had more shared public clonotypes (roughly 2,700) than new patients (about 920).

These same data were also listed under a study on T cells in Graves' hyperthyroidism and ophthalmopathy. That publication notes: The hyperthyroidism patients had all been newly diagnosed, and their disease duration was under 2 months. Their ages ranged from 18 to 65 years. The TCR CDR3 was amplified in a first-round RT-PCR using the HTBI primer set.

The gene calls are TRBV18 and TRBJ2-5; 8 bases line up with TRBD2. The sequencing here drew on peripheral blood mononuclear cells (PBMCs), taken at new diagnosis, from a patient treated with antithyroid drugs. The source is a young woman with Graves disease. The CDR3 region is CASSPASGGETQYF. CDR3 nucleotide sequence: TGTGCCAGCTCACCAGCATCGGGGGGGGAGACCCAGTACTTC.